The rows below give T cell receptor beta chains drawn from one sample of a study of T cells in Graves' hyperthyroidism and ophthalmopathy. Each CDR3 protein is one row after TCRdb ran MiXCR on the multiplex PCR reads. The sample consists of nearly 600,000 distinct CDR3 sequences, 14% of them appearing once. The sample consisted of blood. The receptors shown here come from a woman aged 18 to 35 with Graves' ophthalmopathy. Both conserved end residues are part of each CDR3. Each record gives: CDR3 DNA, CDR3 protein, clone size, J gene, CDR3 length, V gene, D gene. The D gene is left open where the match is weak. A clone size is listed for some rows: how often the clone was seen (once, few, many), or a class if it is expanded.

CDR3 DNA: TGCGCCAGCAGCCAAGAACGCTATGGCTACACCTTC; CDR3 protein: CASSQERYGYTF; clone size: .; J gene: TRBJ1-2; CDR3 length: 12; V gene: TRBV4-1; D gene: .
CDR3 DNA: TGTGCCAGCAGCCAAGATCTACAGAGTCCCTCGGAAAAACTGTTTTTT; CDR3 protein: CASSQDLQSPSEKLFF; clone size: many; J gene: TRBJ1-4; CDR3 length: 16; V gene: TRBV3-1; D gene: .
CDR3 DNA: TGTGCCAGCAGTCAAGGGACAGGGGACGGCTACACCTTC; CDR3 protein: CASSQGTGDGYTF; clone size: many; J gene: TRBJ1-2; CDR3 length: 13; V gene: TRBV27; D gene: TRBD1
CDR3 DNA: TGTGCCAGCAGTCCCGCACAGGGGGCAGGGGAAAAACTGTTTTTT; CDR3 protein: CASSPAQGAGEKLFF; clone size: many; J gene: TRBJ1-4; CDR3 length: 15; V gene: TRBV28; D gene: TRBD1
CDR3 DNA: TGTGCCAGCCGTTTCACCGGGGAGCTGTTTTTT; CDR3 protein: CASRFTGELFF; clone size: many; J gene: TRBJ2-2; CDR3 length: 11; V gene: TRBV7-9; D gene: .
CDR3 DNA: TGTGCCAGCAGCCCAGGGTCTAGCGGAGCTTACAATGAGCAGTTCTTC; CDR3 protein: CASSPGSSGAYNEQFF; clone size: .; J gene: TRBJ2-1; CDR3 length: 16; V gene: TRBV13; D gene: TRBD2
CDR3 DNA: TGCAGTGCTAGAGGGGACAGGGCCCACAATGAGCAGTTCTTC; CDR3 protein: CSARGDRAHNEQFF; clone size: many; J gene: TRBJ2-1; CDR3 length: 14; V gene: TRBV20-1; D gene: TRBD1
CDR3 DNA: TGTGCCAGCAGTCCTTTACTTTTAGACAGGGGACTTGGTGAGCAGTTCTTC; CDR3 protein: CASSPLLLDRGLGEQFF; clone size: few; J gene: TRBJ2-1; CDR3 length: 17; V gene: TRBV3-1; D gene: TRBD1
CDR3 DNA: TGCGCCAGCAGTAAGGGGTATGGGACAGATACGCAGTATTTT; CDR3 protein: CASSKGYGTDTQYF; clone size: many; J gene: TRBJ2-3; CDR3 length: 14; V gene: TRBV5-1; D gene: .
CDR3 DNA: TGTGCCACCCGGGACTTCAGCTCCTACAATGAGCAGTTCTTC; CDR3 protein: CATRDFSSYNEQFF; clone size: .; J gene: TRBJ2-1; CDR3 length: 14; V gene: TRBV7-2; D gene: .
CDR3 DNA: TGTGCCAGTACGGAGGGTCTGCTCAACACTGAAGCTTTCTTT; CDR3 protein: CASTEGLLNTEAFF; clone size: few; J gene: TRBJ1-1; CDR3 length: 14; V gene: TRBV19; D gene: .
CDR3 DNA: TGTGCCAGCAGCTTAAGACTCAAAAGGGACCACTCGAACACTGAAGCTTTCTTT; CDR3 protein: CASSLRLKRDHSNTEAFF; clone size: many; J gene: TRBJ1-1; CDR3 length: 18; V gene: TRBV7-9; D gene: .
CDR3 DNA: TGTGCCTGGAGTGTCCGGAGGGCAGATACGCAGTATTTT; CDR3 protein: CAWSVRRADTQYF; clone size: many; J gene: TRBJ2-3; CDR3 length: 13; V gene: TRBV30; D gene: .
CDR3 DNA: TGCAGTGCTAGACATCCAGCGCGGGAGGGCTCCTACGAGCAGTACTTC; CDR3 protein: CSARHPAREGSYEQYF; clone size: once; J gene: TRBJ2-7; CDR3 length: 16; V gene: TRBV20-1; D gene: TRBD2
CDR3 DNA: TGTGCCATCAGTGAGACCACAGCAGGGGTCGATGAAGCTTTCTTT; CDR3 protein: CAISETTAGVDEAFF; clone size: .; J gene: TRBJ1-1; CDR3 length: 15; V gene: TRBV10-3; D gene: .
CDR3 DNA: TGTGTCAGCTCAGCCCGGGACAAAAGCACAGATACGCAGTATTTT; CDR3 protein: CVSSARDKSTDTQYF; clone size: .; J gene: TRBJ2-3; CDR3 length: 15; V gene: TRBV18; D gene: .
CDR3 DNA: TGTGCCAGCATTAACTCTCCCGGGACGGCTGCCTACGAGCAGTACTTC; CDR3 protein: CASINSPGTAAYEQYF; clone size: few; J gene: TRBJ2-7; CDR3 length: 16; V gene: TRBV2; D gene: .
CDR3 DNA: TGTGCCAGCAGCCGACCCAAGCGGGAGTGGGACGAGCAGTACTTC; CDR3 protein: CASSRPKREWDEQYF; clone size: many; J gene: TRBJ2-7; CDR3 length: 15; V gene: TRBV7-9; D gene: TRBD2
CDR3 DNA: TGTGCCACCAGCAGAGAACCTAAGCGGGAGCGACCCTACGAGCAGTACTTC; CDR3 protein: CATSREPKRERPYEQYF; clone size: .; J gene: TRBJ2-7; CDR3 length: 17; V gene: TRBV15; D gene: TRBD2
CDR3 DNA: TGTGCCAGCGTTTCGACCTACAATCAGCCCCAGCATTTT; CDR3 protein: CASVSTYNQPQHF; clone size: many; J gene: TRBJ1-5; CDR3 length: 13; V gene: TRBV28; D gene: .
CDR3 DNA: TGTGCCAGCAGTTTAATAGCGGGAAGGTTCCACGAGCAGTACTTC; CDR3 protein: CASSLIAGRFHEQYF; clone size: .; J gene: TRBJ2-7; CDR3 length: 15; V gene: TRBV27; D gene: TRBD2
CDR3 DNA: TGTGCCAGCAGTCTGTCGGCTAGCGTATTCTCCCGGGATGAGCAGTTCTTC; CDR3 protein: CASSLSASVFSRDEQFF; clone size: many; J gene: TRBJ2-1; CDR3 length: 17; V gene: TRBV12-3/TRBV12-4; D gene: .
CDR3 DNA: TGTGCCAGCAGCGACGGGAGATGGGCACACGAGCAGTACTTC; CDR3 protein: CASSDGRWAHEQYF; clone size: many; J gene: TRBJ2-7; CDR3 length: 14; V gene: TRBV11-2; D gene: .
CDR3 DNA: TGTGCCAGCAGCCAACGCGGCCCGCAAGAAGAGACCCAGTACTTC; CDR3 protein: CASSQRGPQEETQYF; clone size: many; J gene: TRBJ2-5; CDR3 length: 15; V gene: TRBV3-1; D gene: .
CDR3 DNA: TGTGCCAGCAGTTTAGGTTTCTACGAGCAGTACTTC; CDR3 protein: CASSLGFYEQYF; clone size: many; J gene: TRBJ2-7; CDR3 length: 12; V gene: TRBV7-2; D gene: .
CDR3 DNA: TGTGCCAGCTCGAATCCTACCTACAATGAGCAGTTCTTC; CDR3 protein: CASSNPTYNEQFF; clone size: .; J gene: TRBJ2-1; CDR3 length: 13; V gene: TRBV7-2; D gene: .
CDR3 DNA: TGTGCCAGCAGTTACTATGGACTAGTAATGAATGAGCAGTTCTTC; CDR3 protein: CASSYYGLVMNEQFF; clone size: many; J gene: TRBJ2-1; CDR3 length: 15; V gene: TRBV6-6; D gene: TRBD2
CDR3 DNA: TGTGCCAGCAGCTTAAGGGGGCCAAATGAAAAACTGTTTTTT; CDR3 protein: CASSLRGPNEKLFF; clone size: few; J gene: TRBJ1-4; CDR3 length: 14; V gene: TRBV13; D gene: TRBD1
CDR3 DNA: TGTGCCAGCAGCATTCAGCGGGGCGCAGAGACCCAGTACTTC; CDR3 protein: CASSIQRGAETQYF; clone size: few; J gene: TRBJ2-5; CDR3 length: 14; V gene: TRBV7-2; D gene: TRBD2
CDR3 DNA: TGTGCCAGCTACGAGACGGCCAATTCACCCCTCCACTTT; CDR3 protein: CASYETANSPLHF; clone size: .; J gene: TRBJ1-6; CDR3 length: 13; V gene: TRBV18; D gene: .
CDR3 DNA: TGTGCCAGCATTTCCTTAGGGCGGAACTATGGCTACACCTTC; CDR3 protein: CASISLGRNYGYTF; clone size: .; J gene: TRBJ1-2; CDR3 length: 14; V gene: TRBV28; D gene: .
CDR3 DNA: TGTGCCAGCAGCGGTTGGGGGGATGGTGAAAAACTGTTTTTT; CDR3 protein: CASSGWGDGEKLFF; clone size: many; J gene: TRBJ1-4; CDR3 length: 14; V gene: TRBV7-9; D gene: .
CDR3 DNA: TGTGCCAGCAGCCAAGGACTAGCGGAAGAGACCCAGTACTTC; CDR3 protein: CASSQGLAEETQYF; clone size: many; J gene: TRBJ2-5; CDR3 length: 14; V gene: TRBV3-1; D gene: TRBD2
CDR3 DNA: TGTGCCAGTAGTATGAAGGCGAACACCGGGGAGCTGTTTTTT; CDR3 protein: CASSMKANTGELFF; clone size: .; J gene: TRBJ2-2; CDR3 length: 14; V gene: TRBV19; D gene: .
CDR3 DNA: TGCGCCAGCAGGATGACTAGCGGGGCCCGCGATGAGCAGTTCTTC; CDR3 protein: CASRMTSGARDEQFF; clone size: many; J gene: TRBJ2-1; CDR3 length: 15; V gene: TRBV10-2; D gene: TRBD2
CDR3 DNA: TGTGCCACCAGTGAATCGTCGCGGTATGGCTACACCTTC; CDR3 protein: CATSESSRYGYTF; clone size: few; J gene: TRBJ1-2; CDR3 length: 13; V gene: TRBV24-1; D gene: .
CDR3 DNA: TGTGCCAGCAGCGCGGACAGGGGGCTGGGTAACTATGGCTACACCTTC; CDR3 protein: CASSADRGLGNYGYTF; clone size: few; J gene: TRBJ1-2; CDR3 length: 16; V gene: TRBV6-1; D gene: TRBD1
CDR3 DNA: TGTGCCTGGAACTTGGGACAGGGGAGCGAAGTCACAGATACGCAGTATTTT; CDR3 protein: CAWNLGQGSEVTDTQYF; clone size: few; J gene: TRBJ2-3; CDR3 length: 17; V gene: TRBV30; D gene: TRBD1
CDR3 DNA: TGTGCCAGCAGTTTTGGAACCGTTCATAATTCACCCCTCCACTTT; CDR3 protein: CASSFGTVHNSPLHF; clone size: few; J gene: TRBJ1-6; CDR3 length: 15; V gene: TRBV12-3/TRBV12-4; D gene: .
CDR3 DNA: TGTGCCTGGAGTGGACAGAAGAACACTGAAGCTTTCTTT; CDR3 protein: CAWSGQKNTEAFF; clone size: few; J gene: TRBJ1-1; CDR3 length: 13; V gene: TRBV30; D gene: .
CDR3 DNA: TGTGCCAGCAGTTCCTCACAGGGGGTAAGTCAGCCCCAGCATTTT; CDR3 protein: CASSSSQGVSQPQHF; clone size: .; J gene: TRBJ1-5; CDR3 length: 15; V gene: TRBV28; D gene: TRBD1
CDR3 DNA: TGTGCCAGCAGTTTAGGGCTAGCGGAGACCACAGATACGCAGTATTTT; CDR3 protein: CASSLGLAETTDTQYF; clone size: few; J gene: TRBJ2-3; CDR3 length: 16; V gene: TRBV27; D gene: TRBD2
CDR3 DNA: TGTGCCACCAGCAGCTACAGGGTCCCTGGAAACACCATATATTTT; CDR3 protein: CATSSYRVPGNTIYF; clone size: .; J gene: TRBJ1-3; CDR3 length: 15; V gene: TRBV15; D gene: .
CDR3 DNA: TGTGCCAGTAGTACCCGGGACAGGGACACTGAAGCTTTCTTT; CDR3 protein: CASSTRDRDTEAFF; clone size: few; J gene: TRBJ1-1; CDR3 length: 14; V gene: TRBV19; D gene: TRBD1